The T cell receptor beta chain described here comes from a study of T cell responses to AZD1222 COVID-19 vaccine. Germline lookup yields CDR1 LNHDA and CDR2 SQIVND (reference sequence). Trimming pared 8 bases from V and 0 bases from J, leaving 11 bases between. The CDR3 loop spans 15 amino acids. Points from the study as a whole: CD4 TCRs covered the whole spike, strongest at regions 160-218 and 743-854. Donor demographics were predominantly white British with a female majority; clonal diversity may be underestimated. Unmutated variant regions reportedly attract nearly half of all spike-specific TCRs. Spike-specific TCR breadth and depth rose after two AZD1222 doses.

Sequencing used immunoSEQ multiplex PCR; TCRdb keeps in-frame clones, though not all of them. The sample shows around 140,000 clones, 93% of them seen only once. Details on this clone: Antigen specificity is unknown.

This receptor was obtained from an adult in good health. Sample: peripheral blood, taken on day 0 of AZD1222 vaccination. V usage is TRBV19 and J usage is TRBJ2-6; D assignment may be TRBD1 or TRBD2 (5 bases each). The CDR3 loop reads CASRDQYSGANVLTF. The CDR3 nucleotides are TGTGCCAGTCGGGACCAATACTCTGGGGCCAACGTCCTGACTTTC.